Presented here are 3 T cell receptor beta chains from one specimen sequenced in a study of blood T cell repertoires in COVID-19. The data were produced by immunoSEQ multiplex PCR, yet TCRdb's version contains in-frame clones alone and is incomplete. Counted here are 300,000 or so clones, more than 70% occurring once; the ten biggest clones make up under 8%. The specimen sequenced was peripheral blood. These receptors were collected from a man aged 18 to 30 who had recovered from COVID-19.

This clone was observed a handful of times. This sequence joins TRBV2 and TRBJ1-5; 11 positions match TRBD1. Germline CDR1 reads SNHLY; CDR2 reads FYNNEI. The J segment lost 6 bases and the V segment lost 3 bases, leaving 4 bases of the junction unmatched. CDR3 length equals 15 residues. CDR3 region: CASSDRTGGRQPQHF. The CDR3, as DNA: TGTGCCAGCAGTGACCGGACAGGGGGCCGTCAGCCCCAGCATTTT.

The chain joins TRBV5-4 to TRBJ2-7; D is ambiguous. V dropped 0 bases and J dropped 2 bases, with 9 bases sitting between them. CDR3 length equals 14 residues. Germline-derived CDR1 and CDR2 are SGHNT and YYREEE (reference sequence). The CDR3 DNA is TGTGCCAGCAGCTTGGGTGGCACCGCCTACGAGCAGTACTTC. It codes for CASSLGGTAYEQYF.

The V call is TRBV19, the J call TRBJ1-4, with D uncertain. V shed 4 bases and J shed 0 bases, with 12 bases lying between them. CDR1 and CDR2 from the germline V gene are LNHDA and SQIVND (reference sequence). This CDR3 contains 16 residues. The CDR3 loop is CASSRDLRSTNEKLFF. For the CDR3, the DNA is TGTGCCAGTAGTAGAGACCTGAGATCAACTAATGAAAAACTGTTTTTT.